This TCR beta chain was obtained from a study of blood T cell repertoires in COVID-19. Libraries were prepared by immunoSEQ multiplex PCR; TCRdb keeps only in-frame clonotypes and omits some of them. The repertoire holds 60,000 to 85,000 clones, more than 80% seen once, with 15% to 20% in the top ten. This clone was recorded once. V lost 3 bases, J lost 3 bases, and 5 bases stayed unmatched. This CDR3 contains 14 residues. CDR1 and CDR2 from the germline V gene are LNHDA and SQIVND (reference sequence). The rearrangement joins TRBV19 to TRBJ2-7; TRBD2 agrees at 7 bases. The origin of this receptor is a woman in her sixties with acute or convalescent COVID-19. Sequencing input: peripheral blood. Here the CDR3 DNA reads TGTGCCAGTAGTATCGTGGGAGGGGACTACGAGCAGTACGTC. Encoded protein: CASSIVGGDYEQYV.